This TCR beta chain derives from a study of CD8+CD57+ T cells in acquired aplastic anemia. Study context: The average for DNA from sorted CD4+ and CD8+ cells was approximately 3.2 ug. General observations from the study: There were over 25 CD8+ CDR3 sequences that occurred in both patients and controls.

The CDR3 runs to 16 residues. CDR1 is LNHNV and CDR2 is YYDKDF in the germline V gene (reference sequence). Trimming cost V 3 bases and J 3 bases; bases outside gene matches: 10. This clonotype occurred a few times. The antigen remains undetermined. The template for TCR beta VDJ and CDR3 sequence profiling was genomic DNA. A single record per CDR3 protein comes from TCRdb applying MiXCR to the reads. Counted here are 300,000 or so distinct CDR3 sequences, roughly half occurring once; the ten biggest clones make up roughly 8%. V gene TRBV15 combines with J gene TRBJ2-7, with 8 bases matching TRBD2. The sequence came from a human donor with severe aplastic anemia or a healthy control (not recorded which). Sequenced input: sorted CD4+, CD8+, or CD8+CD57+ T cells (not recorded which) from PBMCs. CDR3 sequence: CATSSLYSGLDYEQYF. CDR3 DNA: TGTGCCACCAGCAGCCTGTACTCGGGACTAGACTACGAGCAGTACTTC.